These 19 T cell receptor beta chains originate from one sample sequenced in a study of blood T cell repertoires in COVID-19. The assay was immunoSEQ multiplex PCR, and TCRdb's table has in-frame clones only and misses some. The table shows approximately 200,000 clones, with more than 85% occurring only once. Input material: peripheral blood. The receptors stem from a woman in her twenties or thirties with active or convalescent COVID-19.

This clone was seen a single time. V is TRBV2 and J is TRBJ1-5; D gene unclear. Germline CDR1 reads SNHLY; CDR2 reads FYNNEI. The CDR3 loop spans 15 amino acids. V gave up 4 bases and J gave up 8 bases, with 18 bases separating them. DNA of the CDR3: TGTGCCAGCAGTGGAGATTGGGGAGCTGGTAAGCCCCAGCATTTT. Protein sequence: CASSGDWGAGKPQHF. The entire variable domain, with the rest obtained from reference TRBV2 and TRBJ1-5, is as follows: EPEVTQTPSHQVTQMGQEVILRCVPISNHLYFYWYRQILGQKVEFLVSFYNNEISEKSEIFDDQFSVERPDGSNFTLKIRSTKLEDSAMYFCASSGDWGAGKPQHFGDGTRLSIL.

The CDR3 coding sequence is TGTGCCAGCAGGACTAGCGGGACTAATGAGCAGTTCTTC. It specifies CASRTSGTNEQFF. This chain connects TRBV6-5 to TRBJ2-1, with 11 bases aligning to TRBD2. This CDR3 comprises 13 residues. Germline V CDR1 and CDR2: MNHEY, SVGAGI. With 6 bases clipped from V and 7 bases from J, the junction kept 2 bases outside the gene matches.

This rearrangement joins TRBV19 to TRBJ2-1; D is perhaps TRBD2 (5 bases). The V gene's germline CDR1 is LNHDA and CDR2 SQIVND (reference sequence). The CDR3 length is 15 residues. The germline V and J ends were trimmed by 1 base and 12 bases, with 19 bases remaining between them. The CDR3 DNA reads as TGTGCCAGTAGTATAGCCCAGCATACCGTGGCGGGGCAGTTCTTC. Encoded protein: CASSIAQHTVAGQFF.

This clone was counted a few times. The V call is TRBV18, the J call TRBJ1-2, with 8 bases aligning to TRBD1. The CDR3 is 16 residues long. V dropped 3 bases and J dropped 1; count of bases not matched to a gene: 7. CDR1 and CDR2 from the germline V gene are KGHSH and LQKENI. The DNA of the CDR3 is TGTGCCAGCTCACCCTGGACAGGGAGGGATAACTATGGCTACACCTTC. Amino acid sequence: CASSPWTGRDNYGYTF.

This chain uses TRBV6-5 with TRBJ2-2; a weak D match, TRBD1 (5 bases). The germline V gene has CDR1 MNHEY and CDR2 SVGAGI. V lost 5 bases to trimming and J lost 7 bases, with 8 bases between them. CDR3 size: 12 residues. CDR3 protein: CASSLRGGELFF. The DNA of the CDR3 is TGTGCCAGCAGTCTTAGGGGCGGGGAGCTGTTTTTT.

The chain employs TRBV7-6 and TRBJ2-1, with D maybe TRBD2 (5 bases). This CDR3 region has 15 residues. From germline, CDR1 is SGHVS and CDR2 FNYEAQ. Trimming took 0 bases from V and 7 from J, leaving 13 bases between them. For the CDR3, the DNA is TGTGCCAGCAGCTTAGCCGTAGGTACGGGGAATGAGCAGTTCTTC. It is translated as CASSLAVGTGNEQFF.

The chain has TRBV19 and TRBJ2-5; D gene unclear. The CDR3 has 12 amino acids. In germline, CDR1 is LNHDA, CDR2 SQIVND (reference sequence). The V and J ends lost 3 bases and 4 bases respectively, with 6 bases between them. CDR3 nucleotide sequence: TGTGCCAGTAGTATGGTGGCAGAGACCCAGTACTTC. Encoded protein: CASSMVAETQYF.

This clone appeared a few times. The chain recombines TRBV5-1 with TRBJ2-1, with TRBD2 as a possible D gene (6 bases). The V gene's germline CDR1 is SGHRS and CDR2 YFSETQ. V was cut by 4 bases and J by 6 bases, with 14 bases left in between. This CDR3 spans 14 amino acids. CDR3 sequence (DNA): TGCGCCAGCAGCCCGGGGGTCAGGATCAATGAGCAGTTCTTC. Its protein is CASSPGVRINEQFF.

This clone appeared once. The chain joins TRBV2 to TRBJ1-2, with 10 bases matching TRBD1. J lost 8 bases, V lost 8 bases, and 14 bases had no gene match. The CDR3 runs to 15 residues. Germline V gives CDR1 SNHLY, CDR2 FYNNEI. The CDR3 is CASSVFLGTGDGYTF. Here the CDR3 DNA reads TGTGCCAGCTCCGTGTTCCTAGGGACAGGGGACGGCTACACCTTC.

This clone was found once. The chain combines TRBV4-1 with TRBJ2-5, with D perhaps TRBD1 (6 bases). Germline CDR1 reads MGHRA; CDR2 reads YSYEKL. V gave up 1 base and J gave up 2 bases, with 11 bases separating them. This CDR3 spans 15 amino acids. In DNA, the CDR3 is TGCGCCAGCAGCCAAGCCCCAGGGGAGCAAGAGACCCAGTACTTC. It yields the protein CASSQAPGEQETQYF.

The chain links TRBV27 to TRBJ2-5, with 7 bases lining up with TRBD2. The CDR3 spans 16 residues. Germline-derived CDR1 and CDR2 are MNHEY and SMNVEV (reference sequence). V lost 4 bases to trimming and J lost 2 bases; unmatched junction nucleotides: 10. This CDR3 is CASSYQGAGRQETQYF. The CDR3 DNA reads TGTGCCAGCAGTTATCAGGGAGCGGGGAGGCAAGAGACCCAGTACTTC.

This rearrangement joins TRBV5-1 to TRBJ1-6; TRBD1 matches at 8 bases. Trimming removed 4 bases from V and 7 bases from J; junction bases left unmatched: 4. The germline V gene encodes CDR1 SGHRS and CDR2 YFSETQ. The CDR3 is made up of 14 amino acids. The CDR3 loop is CASSQQGGNSPLHF. The CDR3 bases are TGCGCCAGCAGCCAACAGGGGGGAAATTCACCCCTCCACTTT.

This chain connects TRBV16 to TRBJ2-3; weak D call: TRBD1 (5 bases). The CDR3 sequence is 12 residues long. The germline V gene encodes CDR1 KGHSY and CDR2 FQNENV. V was trimmed by 5 bases and J by 6 bases, leaving 9 bases between them. The CDR3 region is CASSGKGDTQYF. CDR3 sequence (DNA): TGTGCCAGCAGCGGGAAGGGGGATACGCAGTATTTT.

The rearrangement joins TRBV5-4 to TRBJ2-2; 7 positions agree with TRBD1. The V gene end was trimmed by 5 bases and the J gene end by 1 base; junction bases not matched to a gene: 8. Germline CDR1 and CDR2: SGHNT and YYREEE (reference sequence). This CDR3 is 16 amino acids long. The DNA of the CDR3 is TGTGCCAGCAGTTCCTACCGGACAGGGAACACCGGGGAGCTGTTTTTT. It yields the protein CASSSYRTGNTGELFF.

The chain links TRBV29-1 to TRBJ2-1; 12 bases are shared with TRBD2. Germline V gene lookup returns CDR1 SQVTM and CDR2 ANQGSEA. This CDR3 is 17 amino acids long. This chain's CDR3 is CRVGPGLAGFSYNEQFF. CDR3 coding DNA: TGCAGGGTGGGCCCGGGACTAGCGGGCTTCTCCTACAATGAGCAGTTCTTC.

The rearrangement joins TRBV11-3 to TRBJ1-1, with TRBD1 matching 9 bases. With 1 base clipped from V and 0 bases from J, the junction kept 3 bases outside the gene matches. The CDR3 has 16 amino acids. Germline CDR1 and CDR2: SGHNT and YENEEA. The CDR3 spells CASSLGGDRVNTEAFF. DNA for the CDR3: TGTGCCAGCAGCTTAGGAGGGGACAGGGTGAACACTGAAGCTTTCTTT.

The chain joins TRBV5-1 to TRBJ2-5; 9 nucleotides align to TRBD1. The CDR3 loop spans 16 amino acids. The V gene end was trimmed by 5 bases and the J gene end by 5 bases; junction bases not matched to a gene: 13. The germline gives CDR1 SGHRS, CDR2 YFSETQ. The CDR3 protein is CASRRLGTGSGETQYF. CDR3 DNA: TGCGCCAGCAGGCGACTAGGGACAGGGTCCGGGGAGACCCAGTACTTC.

J is TRBJ2-3 and V is TRBV25-1, with TRBD2 matching 9 bases. CDR3 length: 12 residues. After removal of 5 bases from V and 14 bases from J, the junction contained 8 bases not matched to a gene. The V gene's germline CDR1 is MGHDK and CDR2 SYGVNS. The CDR3 region has the DNA TGTGCCAGCAGTCCCGGACTAGCGTATACGTATTTT. Amino acids: CASSPGLAYTYF.

With respect to this clone: The same CDR3 can be traced to other DNA sequences in this sample. V usage is TRBV27 and J usage is TRBJ2-7, with D perhaps TRBD1 (5 bases). CDR3 length: 14 amino acids. The germline gives CDR1 MNHEY, CDR2 SMNVEV (reference sequence). V was clipped by 0 bases and J by 3 bases, with 9 bases between them. In nucleotides, the CDR3 is TGTGCCAGCAGTTTATCGGCAGGGAACTACGAGCAGTACTTC. Encoded protein: CASSLSAGNYEQYF.